This entry lists 18 T cell receptor beta chains sequenced from one sample in a study of shared clonotypes between healthy human individuals. CD45RO negativity and positive selection for CCR7 defined naive CD8 cells, a population that excluded terminally differentiated effector memory CD45RA+ cells. The repertoire was sequenced with immunoSEQ multiplex PCR; TCRdb's copy has only in-frame clones and lacks some. The sample yields some 2,000,000 clones, roughly 94% seen once. The sequencing input was naive CD8+ T cells sorted from blood. The receptors shown here come from a man younger than 30 in good health.

About this clone: Other DNA sequences within the sample encode an identical CDR3. The chain recombines TRBV30 with TRBJ1-5; 7 bases are shared with TRBD1. This CDR3 region has 13 residues. The V gene end was trimmed by 2 bases and the J gene end by 5 bases; junction bases not matched to a gene: 3. Germline V gene sequence: CDR1 GTSNPN, CDR2 SVGIG (reference sequence). The CDR3 reads CAWSPQGDQPQHF. The CDR3 coding sequence is TGTGCCTGGAGTCCTCAGGGGGATCAGCCCCAGCATTTT.

CDR3 bases: TGTGCCAGCAGCGATAGGACAGGGGGCTATGAGCAGTTCTTC. Its translation is CASSDRTGGYEQFF. The V gene is TRBV2, the J gene TRBJ2-1, with 11 bases fitting TRBD1. Looked up from germline, CDR1 is SNHLY and CDR2 is FYNNEI. Germline trimming cut 6 bases from V and 8 bases from J; bases unmatched to any gene: 6. CDR3 length equals 14 residues.

The rearrangement uses TRBV30 and TRBJ1-2, with D tentatively TRBD1 (6 bases). Trimming removed 1 base at V and 4 bases at J, with 28 bases between. The CDR3 is 19 residues long. From germline, CDR1 is GTSNPN and CDR2 SVGIG (reference sequence). This CDR3 reads CAWSGLNPDRTARGYGYTF. The CDR3 DNA reads TGTGCCTGGAGTGGATTAAACCCAGACAGGACCGCGCGGGGCTATGGCTACACCTTC.

The chain combines TRBV11-2 with TRBJ2-7; D remains ambiguous. Per the germline V gene, CDR1 is SGHAT and CDR2 is FQNNGV. V shed 1 base and J shed 4 bases, with 11 bases lying between them. This CDR3 is 14 amino acids long. The CDR3 DNA sequence: TGTGCCAGCAGCTTAGGGGTCGGTCTTTACGAGCAGTACTTC. It translates to CASSLGVGLYEQYF.

This sequence joins TRBV4-3 and TRBJ1-2; 7 nucleotides match TRBD1. Germline V gives CDR1 LGHNA, CDR2 YSLEER. The CDR3 loop spans 16 amino acids. J gave up 4 bases and V 1 base, and 9 bases lay outside the gene matches. CDR3: CASSQAPRDSIYGYTF. The CDR3 nucleotides read TGCGCCAGCAGCCAAGCGCCCCGGGACAGCATCTATGGCTACACCTTC.

The gene calls are TRBV27 and TRBJ2-2; D is undetermined. V lost 3 bases to trimming and J lost 4 bases, with 15 bases between them. This CDR3 region has 16 residues. The germline gives CDR1 MNHEY, CDR2 SMNVEV (reference sequence). The CDR3 nucleotides read TGTGCCAGCAGTTTTTTGCTTCCCGGATCCACCGGGGAGCTGTTTTTT. Amino acids: CASSFLLPGSTGELFF.

The V call is TRBV7-6, the J call TRBJ2-1; tentatively, D is TRBD2 (5 bases). V dropped 0 bases and J dropped 5 bases, with 14 bases sitting between them. From germline, CDR1 is SGHVS and CDR2 FNYEAQ. This CDR3 has 16 residues. CDR3 loop: CASSLAGFIGDNEQFF. DNA for the CDR3: TGTGCCAGCAGCTTAGCGGGTTTTATCGGGGACAATGAGCAGTTCTTC. Variable domain in full (rest from reference TRBV7-6 and TRBJ2-1): GAGVSQSPRYKVTKRGQDVALRCDPISGHVSLYWYRQALGQGPEFLTYFNYEAQQDKSGLPNDRFSAERPEGSISTLTIQRTEQRDSAMYRCASSLAGFIGDNEQFFGPGTRLTVL.

The chain uses TRBV28 and TRBJ1-6, with D uncertain. Looked up from germline, CDR1 is MDHEN and CDR2 is SYDVKM. V was cut by 3 bases and J by 7 bases, with 10 bases left in between. This CDR3 has 14 residues. CDR3 sequence reads: CASSFPGGNSPLHF. CDR3 in DNA: TGTGCCAGCAGTTTCCCAGGTGGGAATTCACCCCTCCACTTT.

This clone occurred once. At the DNA level, this CDR3 is encoded by other sequences in the same sample as well. J is TRBJ2-7 and V is TRBV30; tentatively, D is TRBD2 (6 bases). V was clipped by 3 bases and J by 4 bases, with 10 bases between them. CDR3 length: 12 residues. CDR1 GTSNPN and CDR2 SVGIG come from the germline V gene (reference sequence). The CDR3 loop is CAWSVGTYEQYF. In nucleotides, the CDR3 is TGTGCCTGGAGCGTAGGGACTTACGAGCAGTACTTC.

The chain has TRBV7-9 and TRBJ2-5; D is possibly TRBD1 (6 bases). Per the germline V gene, CDR1 is SEHNR and CDR2 is FQNEAQ (reference sequence). This CDR3 spans 17 amino acids. V was cut by 5 bases and J by 1 base, with 20 bases left in between. The CDR3 nucleotides read TGTGCCAGCAGCCCCCAGGGGCAGGCGAGCCCCCAAGAGACCCAGTACTTC. It encodes CASSPQGQASPQETQYF.

The rearrangement joins TRBV11-3 to TRBJ1-2; D not certain. The CDR3 runs to 16 residues. V lost 1 base, J lost 3 bases, and 15 bases lay in between. In germline, CDR1 is SGHNT, CDR2 YENEEA. CDR3 amino acids: CASSLGGEGSDYGYTF. Written as DNA, the CDR3 is TGTGCCAGCAGCTTAGGTGGCGAGGGATCAGACTATGGCTACACCTTC.

J is TRBJ1-1 and V is TRBV5-6; 7 bases are a match to TRBD1. The CDR3 is 15 residues long. J gave up 4 bases and V 4 bases, and 10 bases lay outside the gene matches. Germline CDR1 and CDR2: SGHDT and YYEEEE. CDR3 region: CASSTGVGGGTEAFF. The CDR3 DNA reads as TGTGCCAGCAGCACAGGGGTAGGCGGAGGCACTGAAGCTTTCTTT.

V is TRBV27 and J is TRBJ2-1, with TRBD2 matching 8 bases. Germline CDR1 reads MNHEY; CDR2 reads SMNVEV (reference sequence). The trim removed 5 bases at V and 8 bases at J, leaving 14 bases unmatched. This CDR3 is built from 16 residues. CDR3 nucleotides: TGTGCCAGCAGTCCGGTCCAGGTAGCGGGGTTGGATGAGCAGTTCTTC. It specifies CASSPVQVAGLDEQFF.

The chain couples TRBV9 to TRBJ2-1; possible D gene TRBD1, 6 bases. CDR1 is SGDLS, CDR2 YYNGEE, per germline. The CDR3 length is 12 residues. V dropped 3 bases and J dropped 8 bases, with 9 bases sitting between them. The CDR3 spells CASSGNRDEQFF. DNA of the CDR3: TGTGCCAGCAGCGGAAACAGGGATGAGCAGTTCTTC. Filled out from reference TRBV9 and TRBJ2-1, the complete variable domain reads DSGVTQTPKHLITATGQRVTLRCSPRSGDLSVYWYQQSLDQGLQFLIQYYNGEERAKGNILERFSAQQFPDLHSELNLSSLELGDSALYFCASSGNRDEQFFGPGTRLTVL.

This chain joins TRBV27 and TRBJ2-7; D possibly uses TRBD1 or TRBD2 (5 bases each). Deletions cut 2 bases from V and 0 bases from J, with 14 bases between. From germline, CDR1 is MNHEY and CDR2 SMNVEV (reference sequence). The CDR3 covers 16 residues. For the CDR3, the DNA is TGTGCCAGCAGTTTACTTTGGGGGAGTGGCTCCTACGAGCAGTACTTC. It encodes CASSLLWGSGSYEQYF.

Points on this clone: Other nucleotide sequences from this sample produce the same CDR3. This chain links TRBV7-9 with TRBJ2-3; maybe TRBD1 (6 bases). This CDR3 is built from 13 residues. Germline V gives CDR1 SEHNR, CDR2 FQNEAQ (reference sequence). Trimming cost V 4 bases and J 2 bases, with 7 bases left between them. The CDR3 DNA reads TGTGCCAGCAGCTCAGGGGCCACAGATACGCAGTATTTT. Translation gives CASSSGATDTQYF.

The chain is built from TRBV4-1 and TRBJ2-7, with 7 positions matching TRBD1. The CDR3 has 16 amino acids. Germline CDR1 MGHRA, CDR2 YSYEKL. The trim removed 3 bases at V and 0 bases at J, leaving 8 bases unmatched. This CDR3 is CASSHESGTASYEQYF. The DNA of the CDR3 is TGCGCCAGCAGCCACGAATCCGGGACAGCCTCCTACGAGCAGTACTTC.

This rearrangement joins TRBV11-2 to TRBJ2-7; TRBD2 might be the D (5 bases). Germline CDR1 SGHAT, CDR2 FQNNGV. V lost 3 bases, J lost 2 bases, and 11 bases lay in between. There are 14 residues in the CDR3. This CDR3 reads CASSFEAATYEQYF. Written as DNA, the CDR3 is TGTGCCAGCAGCTTCGAAGCGGCCACCTACGAGCAGTACTTC. Complete variable domain (other parts from reference TRBV11-2 and TRBJ2-7): EAGVAQSPRYKIIEKRQSVAFWCNPISGHATLYWYQQILGQGPKLLIQFQNNGVVDDSQLPKDRFSAERLKGVDSTLKIQPAKLEDSAVYLCASSFEAATYEQYFGPGTRLTVT.